The sequence of this T cell receptor (beta chain) was determined in a study of identical twins. This clonotype was counted only a few times. Using its own MiXCR run on the 5' RACE reads, TCRdb lists one record per CDR3 protein. This sample has about 530,000 distinct CDR3 sequences; around 15% occur once, and the top ten carry around 0.48%. Per the germline V gene, CDR1 is MNHNS and CDR2 is SASEGT. Trimming removed 10 bases from V and 5 bases from J; junction bases left unmatched: 8. The CDR3 runs to 14 residues. The sample was also linked to a second study, of yellow fever vaccine responses in identical twins.

The chain couples TRBV6-1 to TRBJ2-2; 9 positions agree with TRBD1. This receptor was obtained from a woman aged 18-30 years in good health. Source material: CD4+ T cells sorted from blood. CDR3 bases: TGTGCCACCCGGGGACAGGGACTTACCGGGGAGCTGTTTTTT. It is translated as CATRGQGLTGELFF.